The subject of this entry is one T cell receptor (beta chain). What antigen it recognizes has not been identified. No quality values exist for individual bases; no much larger clone is one base distant. These data are taken from a study of T cells after posttransplantation cyclophosphamide (dated by TCRdb to the mid-2010s). As for the study more broadly: T cell repertoire reconstitution was tracked by TRB sequencing after myeloablative bone marrow transplantation in which posttransplantation cyclophosphamide was used as GVHD prophylaxis. Public TRB sequences were queried against a database of over 3,500 sequences associated with responses to pathogens, tumor antigens, self-antigens and alloantigens. Samples from approximately 40 PTCy-treated patients and roughly 17 related bone marrow donors of those patients were subjected to antigen receptor sequencing. TRA and TRB clonality were tightly correlated in 9 samples, so subsequent TCR analyses focused on TRB only. In 3 patients, up to roughly 3 additional blood samples taken between 2 and 5.2 years after transplant also underwent TRB sequencing, as did pretransplant blood from a handful of patients. Blood from all 35 or so PTCy patients with 1-year posttransplant specimens was subjected to TRB sequencing.

Findings and caveats that apply to the study as a whole: Across the approximately 47 patients, TRB clonality was highly associated with recipient CMV seropositivity and CMV reactivation, and diversity with PTCy was similar to that in the CNI/methotrexate controls. Donor-recipient similarity was low at 1-2 months but rose over the first year, and later blood repertoires were often dominated by donor CD8+ memory clones. The TRB repertoires of T cells infiltrating skin or the GI tract showed only limited overlap with the TRB repertoires found in blood.

The CDR3 measures 15 amino acids from cysteine to phenylalanine. Only CDR3 DNA is held: 45 bases, read in frame from base 1. The germline V gene yields MGHDK for CDR1 and SYGVNS for CDR2. Germline trimming: 6 bases from V, 7 bases from J; junction bases outside gene matches: 12. Genomic DNA was the input for TRB sequencing, which was run either with the immunoSEQ assay at survey resolution or with the hsTCRB kit. The authors' analysis ran thus. The immunoSEQ software handled initial read processing, and the LymphoSeq R package was used for repertoire analyses. Clonality was calculated as 1 minus normalized Shannon entropy, and the Gini coefficient was also calculated for each TRB dataset. Phenotypes of unsorted samples were inferred by mapping TRB sequences from sorted subsets of the recipient or donor onto unsorted samples of the same recipient. TCRdb stores this immuneACCESS table with in-frame sequences only. Part of the clones is absent; in the studies checked, under half of the shortfall reflects unresolved V genes, and no reason is known for the rest. V, J and clone size reflect that table, while D and trimming were determined from the DNA. In this sample the table shows some 47,000 clones, around 84% of which occur a single time. Together, the top ten hold around 2.8% of the sample.

PTCy-treated patients came from a prospective multi-institutional clinical trial. Mononuclear cells from peripheral blood and bone marrow were separated by Ficoll-Hypaque density centrifugation and then cryopreserved. The sequence came from a man aged 25-40 years with a blood cancer, CMV-positive, and with a related stem cell donor. Sequences were obtained from PBMCs. The V and J segments used are TRBV25-1 and TRBJ2-7, and 10 junction bases match TRBD1. The bases read TGTGCCAGCAGCGTGGGACAGGGGAAGACGTGGGAGCAGTACTTC. Translated, this gives CASSVGQGKTWEQYF.